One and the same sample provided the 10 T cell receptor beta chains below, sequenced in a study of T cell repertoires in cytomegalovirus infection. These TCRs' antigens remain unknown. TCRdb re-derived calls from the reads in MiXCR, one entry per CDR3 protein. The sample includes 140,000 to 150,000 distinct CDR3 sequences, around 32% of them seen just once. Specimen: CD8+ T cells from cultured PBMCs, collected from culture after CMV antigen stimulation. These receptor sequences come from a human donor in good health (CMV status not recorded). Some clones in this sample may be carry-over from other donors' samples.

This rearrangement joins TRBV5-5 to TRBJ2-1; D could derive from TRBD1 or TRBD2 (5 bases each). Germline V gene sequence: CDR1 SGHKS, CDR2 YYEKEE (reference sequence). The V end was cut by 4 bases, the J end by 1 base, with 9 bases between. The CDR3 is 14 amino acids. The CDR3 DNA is TGTGCCAGCAGCCCTTGGGGGTCCTACAATGAGCAGTTCTTC. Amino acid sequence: CASSPWGSYNEQFF. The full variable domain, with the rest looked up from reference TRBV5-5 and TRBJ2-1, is DAGVTQSPTHLIKTRGQQVTLRCSPISGHKSVSWYQQVLGQGPQFIFQYYEKEERGRGNFPDRFSARQFPNYSSELNVNALLLGDSALYLCASSPWGSYNEQFFGPGTRLTVL.

The CDR3 loop is CASSPEGQEVNYGYTF. For the CDR3, the DNA is TGTGCCAGTAGTCCTGAGGGACAGGAGGTTAACTATGGCTACACCTTC. This chain uses TRBV19 with TRBJ1-2; 8 bases line up with TRBD1. Germline V gives CDR1 LNHDA, CDR2 SQIVND (reference sequence). The CDR3 runs 16 residues. V dropped 5 bases and J dropped 1; count of bases not matched to a gene: 9.

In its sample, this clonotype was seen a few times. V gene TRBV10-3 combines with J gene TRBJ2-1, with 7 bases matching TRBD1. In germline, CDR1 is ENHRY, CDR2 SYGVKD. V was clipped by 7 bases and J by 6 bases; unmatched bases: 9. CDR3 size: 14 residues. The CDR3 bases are TGTGCCATCAATGACAGGGACGTTGGCAATGAGCAGTTCTTC. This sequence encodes CAINDRDVGNEQFF.

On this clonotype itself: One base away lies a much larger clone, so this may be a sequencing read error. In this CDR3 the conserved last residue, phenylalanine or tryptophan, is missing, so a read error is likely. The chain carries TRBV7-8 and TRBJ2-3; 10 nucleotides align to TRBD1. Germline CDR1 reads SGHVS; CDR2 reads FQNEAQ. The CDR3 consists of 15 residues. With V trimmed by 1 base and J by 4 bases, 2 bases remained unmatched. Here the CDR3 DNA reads TGTGCCAGCAGCTTAGGGGACAGGGGATCAGATACGCAGTATTAT. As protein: CASSLGDRGSDTQYY.

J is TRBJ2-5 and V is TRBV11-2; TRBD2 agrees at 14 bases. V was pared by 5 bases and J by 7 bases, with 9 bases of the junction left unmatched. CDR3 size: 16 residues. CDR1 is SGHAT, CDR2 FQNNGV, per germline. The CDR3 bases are TGTGCCAGCAGCGCCTTGACTAGCGGGGGGGCGGGGACCCAGTACTTC. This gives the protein CASSALTSGGAGTQYF.

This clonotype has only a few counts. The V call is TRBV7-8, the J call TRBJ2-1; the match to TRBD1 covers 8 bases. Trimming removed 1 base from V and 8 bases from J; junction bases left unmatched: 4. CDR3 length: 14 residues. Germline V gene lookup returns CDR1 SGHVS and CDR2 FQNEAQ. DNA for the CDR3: TGTGCCAGCAGCTTAGGGCGGACAGGGTATGAGCAGTTCTTC. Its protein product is CASSLGRTGYEQFF.

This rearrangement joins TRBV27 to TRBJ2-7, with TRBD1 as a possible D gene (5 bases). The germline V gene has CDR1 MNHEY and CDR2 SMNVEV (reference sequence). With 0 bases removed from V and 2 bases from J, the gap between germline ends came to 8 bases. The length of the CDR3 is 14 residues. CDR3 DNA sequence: TGTGCCAGCAGTTTATCAGGGGCCCCCTACGAGCAGTACTTC. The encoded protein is CASSLSGAPYEQYF.

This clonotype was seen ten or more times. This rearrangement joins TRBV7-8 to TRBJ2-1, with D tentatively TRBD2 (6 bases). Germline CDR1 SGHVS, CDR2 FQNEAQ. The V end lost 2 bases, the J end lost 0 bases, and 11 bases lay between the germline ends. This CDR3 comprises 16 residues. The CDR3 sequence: CASSLPGASSYNEQFF. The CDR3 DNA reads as TGTGCCAGCAGCTTACCGGGAGCCAGCTCCTACAATGAGCAGTTCTTC.

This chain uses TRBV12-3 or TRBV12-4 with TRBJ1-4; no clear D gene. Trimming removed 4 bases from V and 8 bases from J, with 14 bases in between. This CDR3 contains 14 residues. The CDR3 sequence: CASSSNTIGEKLFF. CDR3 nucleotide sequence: TGTGCCAGCAGTTCGAACACGATCGGCGAAAAACTGTTTTTT.

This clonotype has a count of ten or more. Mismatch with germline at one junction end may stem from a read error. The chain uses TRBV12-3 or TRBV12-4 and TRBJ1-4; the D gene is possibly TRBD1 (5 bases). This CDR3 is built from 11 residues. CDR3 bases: TGTGCCAGCAGTTCAGGGTTCGTGCCGCTTTTT. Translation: CASSSGFVPLF.